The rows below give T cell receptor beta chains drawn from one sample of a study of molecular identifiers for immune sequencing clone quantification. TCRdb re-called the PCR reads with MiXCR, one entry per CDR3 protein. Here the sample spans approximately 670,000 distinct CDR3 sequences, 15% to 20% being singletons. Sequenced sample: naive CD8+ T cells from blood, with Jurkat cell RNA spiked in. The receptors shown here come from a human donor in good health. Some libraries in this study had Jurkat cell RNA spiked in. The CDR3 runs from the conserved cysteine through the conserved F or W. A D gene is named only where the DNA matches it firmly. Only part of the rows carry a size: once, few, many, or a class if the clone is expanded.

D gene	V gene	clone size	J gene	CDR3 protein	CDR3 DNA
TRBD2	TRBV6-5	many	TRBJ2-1	CASSIAGGVNEQFF	TGTGCCAGCAGTATAGCGGGGGGGGTGAATGAGCAGTTCTTC
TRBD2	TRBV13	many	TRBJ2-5	CASSPRKTSGGAETQYF	TGTGCCAGCAGCCCGCGGAAGACTAGCGGGGGGGCAGAGACCCAGTACTTC
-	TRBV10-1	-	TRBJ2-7	CAGKPWGASPYEQYF	TGCGCTGGTAAACCTTGGGGGGCCTCCCCCTACGAGCAGTACTTC
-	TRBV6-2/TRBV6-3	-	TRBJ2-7	CASSYDGGLYEQYF	TGTGCCAGCAGTTACGACGGGGGGCTGTACGAGCAGTACTTC
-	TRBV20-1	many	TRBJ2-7	CSARSRGSYEQYF	TGCAGTGCTAGATCCAGGGGATCCTACGAGCAGTACTTC
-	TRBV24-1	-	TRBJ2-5	CATSDFSGETQYF	TGTGCCACCAGTGATTTTTCGGGAGAGACCCAGTACTTC
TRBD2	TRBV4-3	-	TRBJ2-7	CASSRGLAIFYEQYF	TGCGCCAGCAGCCGAGGACTAGCTATATTCTACGAGCAGTACTTC
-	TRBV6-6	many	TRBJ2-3	CASSPYGGVTDTQYF	TGTGCCAGCAGTCCCTACGGGGGAGTCACAGATACGCAGTATTTT
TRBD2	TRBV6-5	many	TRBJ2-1	CASSLGTSAYNEQFF	TGTGCCAGCAGTTTAGGGACTAGCGCATACAATGAGCAGTTCTTC
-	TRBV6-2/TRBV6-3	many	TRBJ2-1	CASSWDNEQFF	TGTGCCAGCAGTTGGGACAATGAGCAGTTCTTC
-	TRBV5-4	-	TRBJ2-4	CASSLAAGPLAHHIQYF	TGTGCCAGCAGCTTGGCCGCTGGACCCTTAGCCCACCACATTCAGTACTTC
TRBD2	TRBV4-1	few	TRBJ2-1	CASSQDVAGVVHEQFF	TGCGCCAGCAGCCAAGATGTAGCGGGAGTAGTCCATGAGCAGTTCTTC
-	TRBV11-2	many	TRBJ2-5	CASSLVGGEETQYF	TGTGCCAGCAGTTTAGTGGGGGGCGAAGAGACCCAGTACTTC
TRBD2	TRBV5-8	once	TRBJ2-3	CASRLAGGTQYF	TGCGCCAGCAGATTAGCGGGAGGTACGCAGTATTTT
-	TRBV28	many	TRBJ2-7	CASSLRGGPSYEQYF	TGTGCCAGCAGCCTCAGGGGAGGGCCTTCTTACGAGCAGTACTTC
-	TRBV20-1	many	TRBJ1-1	CSAPGLAEAFF	TGCAGTGCTCCAGGTTTGGCTGAAGCTTTCTTT
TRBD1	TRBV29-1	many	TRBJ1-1	CSVGGGQGETEAFF	TGCAGCGTTGGTGGGGGACAGGGTGAAACTGAAGCTTTCTTT
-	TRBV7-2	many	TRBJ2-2	CASSLETGELFF	TGTGCCAGCAGCTTAGAAACCGGGGAGCTGTTTTTT
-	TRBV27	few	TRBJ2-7	CASSLKGSSYEQYF	TGTGCCAGCAGTTTAAAGGGGAGCTCCTACGAGCAGTACTTC
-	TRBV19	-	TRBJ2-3	CASIRGPSGGTQYF	TGTGCCAGTATCAGGGGCCCATCAGGCGGTACGCAGTATTTT
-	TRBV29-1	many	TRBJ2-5	CSARLLGETQYF	TGCAGCGCAAGGCTTTTGGGAGAGACCCAGTACTTC
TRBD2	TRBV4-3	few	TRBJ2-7	CASSQDGPAGGKYEQYF	TGCGCCAGCAGCCAAGATGGGCCAGCGGGGGGAAAGTACGAGCAGTACTTC
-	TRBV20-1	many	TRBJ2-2	CSATEGNPPGELFF	TGCAGTGCTACGGAGGGGAACCCCCCCGGGGAGCTGTTTTTT
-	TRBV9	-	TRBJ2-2	CASSEGEAGELFF	TGTGCCAGCAGCGAGGGGGAGGCCGGGGAGCTGTTTTTT
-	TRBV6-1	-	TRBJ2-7	CASTGGETYEQYF	TGTGCCAGCACGGGCGGGGAGACCTACGAGCAGTACTTC
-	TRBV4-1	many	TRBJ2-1	CASSQDINEQFF	TGCGCCAGCAGCCAAGATATCAATGAGCAGTTCTTC
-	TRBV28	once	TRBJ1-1	CASSLAVRGGRAEALF	TGTGCCAGCAGTTTGGCGGTCAGGGGCGGGAGGGCCGAAGCTCTCTTT